The 27 T cell receptor beta chains in this list originate from one sample, sequenced in a study of immune evolution from preneoplasia to lung adenocarcinoma. Data came from immunoSEQ multiplex PCR; TCRdb stores just in-frame clones and leaves some out. The sample has roughly 40,000 clones; roughly four fifths are singletons. The specimen sequenced was FFPE invasive lung adenocarcinoma tissue. These receptor sequences come from a person between 55 and 69 years old with lung adenocarcinoma.

J is TRBJ2-3 and V is TRBV6-1; TRBD2 agrees at 9 bases. The V gene's germline CDR1 is MNHNS and CDR2 SASEGT. V lost 3 bases, J lost 4 bases, and 8 bases stayed unmatched. The CDR3 runs to 16 residues. In nucleotides, the CDR3 is TGTGCCAGCAGTGATGTAGCGGGAGTTGGTGCAGATACGCAGTATTTT. Protein: CASSDVAGVGADTQYF.

V and J are TRBV5-1 and TRBJ2-5; 10 nucleotides agree with TRBD1. The CDR3 runs to 15 residues. The germline gives CDR1 SGHRS, CDR2 YFSETQ. V trimming: 5 bases; J trimming: 4 bases; junction bases outside the gene matches: 8. CDR3 amino acids: CASRPGTGDGETQYF. In nucleotides, the CDR3 is TGCGCCAGCAGACCCGGGACAGGGGACGGAGAGACCCAGTACTTC.

The chain carries TRBV9 and TRBJ2-3, with unresolved D. Trimming removed 0 bases from V and 4 bases from J, with 12 bases in between. This CDR3 is 15 amino acids long. Germline V gene sequence: CDR1 SGDLS, CDR2 YYNGEE. CDR3 protein: CASSVGASQADTQYF. The DNA of the CDR3 is TGTGCCAGCAGCGTAGGGGCTAGTCAAGCAGATACGCAGTATTTT.

The J gene is TRBJ1-1, the V gene TRBV28, with D maybe TRBD1 (6 bases). The CDR3 runs to 14 residues. Germline V gene data show CDR1 as MDHEN and CDR2 as SYDVKM. Between the trimmed V and J ends, which lost 3 bases and 10 bases, there was a span of 18 bases. This chain's CDR3 is CASSFSGEYNPAFF. DNA of the CDR3: TGTGCCAGCAGTTTCTCAGGGGAGTACAATCCAGCTTTCTTT. Full variable domain (outside the CDR3, taken from reference TRBV28 and TRBJ1-1): DVKVTQSSRYLVKRTGEKVFLECVQDMDHENMFWYRQDPGLGLRLIYFSYDVKMKEKGDIPEGYSVSREKKERFSLILESASTNQTSMYLCASSFSGEYNPAFFGQGTRLTVV.

The CDR3 is CASSLYPATNEKLFF. The CDR3 DNA sequence: TGTGCCAGCAGTTTGTACCCAGCAACTAATGAAAAACTGTTTTTT. This chain joins TRBV28 and TRBJ1-4; D gene unclear. The CDR3 runs to 15 residues. Germline CDR1 is MDHEN and CDR2 is SYDVKM. The V end lost 3 bases, the J end lost 0 bases, and 8 bases lay between the germline ends.

V and J are TRBV29-1 and TRBJ2-2, with 7 bases fitting TRBD2. This CDR3 has 14 residues. J lost 6 bases, V lost 4 bases, and 8 bases had no gene match. Germline V gives CDR1 SQVTM, CDR2 ANQGSEA. CDR3 DNA sequence: TGCAGCGTTGTGACTAGCCGACATGCCGGGGAGCTGTTTTTT. Translated: CSVVTSRHAGELFF.

This chain connects TRBV9 to TRBJ1-2; D ambiguous. Trimming shortened V by 4 bases and J by 4 bases, and 5 bases separated the two germline ends. CDR3 length equals 11 residues. Germline lookup yields CDR1 SGDLS and CDR2 YYNGEE. CDR3 amino acids: CASSRLYGYTF. DNA of the CDR3: TGTGCCAGCAGCAGACTCTATGGCTACACCTTC.

The V gene is TRBV9, the J gene TRBJ2-7; tentative D call: TRBD2 (5 bases). The germline V and J ends were trimmed by 0 bases and 4 bases, with 14 bases remaining between them. The CDR3 is 15 amino acids. CDR1 and CDR2 from the germline V gene are SGDLS and YYNGEE. CDR3 in amino acids: CASSVVGDGNYEQYF. CDR3 sequence (DNA): TGTGCCAGCAGCGTAGTGGGAGACGGTAATTACGAGCAGTACTTC.

This clone was counted between two and nine times. The chain couples TRBV28 to TRBJ2-1; D possibly uses TRBD1 or TRBD2 (5 bases each). This CDR3 region has 15 residues. Trimming pared 8 bases from V and 8 bases from J, leaving 22 bases between. Germline V gene sequence: CDR1 MDHEN, CDR2 SYDVKM. CDR3 in amino acids: CASGELGDLGDEQFF. The CDR3, as DNA: TGTGCCAGCGGAGAGTTGGGGGACCTCGGGGATGAGCAGTTCTTC. Based on the CDR3 plus reference TRBV28 and TRBJ2-1, the full variable domain is DVKVTQSSRYLVKRTGEKVFLECVQDMDHENMFWYRQDPGLGLRLIYFSYDVKMKEKGDIPEGYSVSREKKERFSLILESASTNQTSMYLCASGELGDLGDEQFFGPGTRLTVL.

The gene calls are TRBV7-9 and TRBJ2-5; D remains ambiguous. CDR1 SEHNR and CDR2 FQNEAQ come from the germline V gene (reference sequence). The CDR3 is made up of 15 amino acids. V lost 1 base and J 1 base, leaving 10 bases between the germline ends. Here the CDR3 reads CASSLGRALQETQYF. CDR3 DNA sequence: TGTGCCAGCAGCTTAGGTCGGGCCCTCCAAGAGACCCAGTACTTC.

The chain has TRBV28 and TRBJ2-2; 9 nucleotides align to TRBD1. J gave up 6 bases and V 5 bases, and 10 bases lay outside the gene matches. Per the germline V gene, CDR1 is MDHEN and CDR2 is SYDVKM. The CDR3 sequence is 16 residues long. CDR3 loop: CASSALGQGNPGELFF. For the CDR3, the DNA is TGTGCCAGCAGTGCTCTCGGACAGGGGAATCCCGGGGAGCTGTTTTTT.

The rearrangement uses TRBV5-1 and TRBJ1-1, with a possible D match to TRBD1 (5 bases). This CDR3 region has 13 residues. Trimming cost V 4 bases and J 4 bases, with 11 bases left between them. Germline lookup yields CDR1 SGHRS and CDR2 YFSETQ. The DNA of the CDR3 is TGCGCCAGCAGCCTGGCCGGGGCCACTGAAGCTTTCTTT. As protein: CASSLAGATEAFF. The variable domain in full, with the rest retrieved from reference TRBV5-1 and TRBJ1-1, is KAGVTQTPRYLIKTRGQQVTLSCSPISGHRSVSWYQQTPGQGLQFLFEYFSETQRNKGNFPGRFSGRQFSNSRSEMNVSTLELGDSALYLCASSLAGATEAFFGQGTRLTVV.

This sequence joins TRBV11-3 and TRBJ2-7, with D maybe TRBD1 (6 bases). Germline-derived CDR1 and CDR2 are SGHNT and YENEEA. V lost 1 base to trimming and J lost 3 bases, with 10 bases between them. The CDR3 length is 14 residues. The CDR3 protein is CASSLGGRHYEQYF. The DNA for the CDR3 is TGTGCCAGCAGCTTAGGGGGGCGGCACTACGAGCAGTACTTC.

V is TRBV12-2 and J is TRBJ2-5; TRBD1 reflects the table's D call only, with no check against the DNA. TRBV12-2 is described as a pseudogene. This CDR3 has 15 amino acids. The CDR3 region is CASRLNVDREATQYF. The CDR3 DNA is TGTGCAAGTCGCCTTAATGTGGACAGGGAGGCGACCCAGTACTTC.

The chain uses TRBV18 and TRBJ2-2; D is uncertain. The CDR3 is 14 amino acids. The germline V and J ends were trimmed by 4 bases and 6 bases, with 12 bases remaining between them. Germline CDR1 KGHSH, CDR2 LQKENI. CDR3 sequence reads: CASSQPWNSGELFF. For the CDR3, the DNA is TGTGCCAGCTCACAGCCTTGGAATTCCGGGGAGCTGTTTTTT.

V and J are TRBV4-1 and TRBJ2-3; D gene ambiguous. Trimming took 9 bases from V and 2 from J, leaving 18 bases between them. Germline V gene lookup returns CDR1 MGHRA and CDR2 YSYEKL. CDR3 length: 15 amino acids. The CDR3 DNA follows: TGCGCCAGTACTATCACGGATTATCCCACAGATACGCAGTATTTT. Residues: CASTITDYPTDTQYF.

This chain joins TRBV7-9 and TRBJ2-1; D may be TRBD1 or TRBD2 (5 bases each). The length of the CDR3 is 17 residues. Germline loops: CDR1 SEHNR, CDR2 FQNEAQ (reference sequence). V lost 5 bases and J lost 0, with 17 bases in between. This CDR3 reads CASSPPEVGGSYNEQFF. In DNA, the CDR3 is TGTGCCAGCAGCCCCCCGGAGGTTGGGGGCTCCTACAATGAGCAGTTCTTC.

The chain combines TRBV28 with TRBJ1-1; no reliable D call. The V gene lost 6 bases and the J gene lost 1 base, with 9 bases spanning the gap. The germline V gene has CDR1 MDHEN and CDR2 SYDVKM. The CDR3 is 13 amino acids. The CDR3 sequence is CASRILGNTEAFF. The CDR3, as DNA: TGTGCCAGCAGAATATTGGGGAACACTGAAGCTTTCTTT.

This chain connects TRBV4-1 to TRBJ1-4; D gene ambiguous. This CDR3 comprises 13 residues. CDR1 and CDR2 from the germline V gene are MGHRA and YSYEKL. V gave up 2 bases and J gave up 7 bases, with 8 bases separating them. DNA of the CDR3: TGCGCCAGCAGCCAACAGGCTGGTGAAAAACTGTTTTTT. It encodes CASSQQAGEKLFF.

This clone was recorded only once. This chain uses TRBV9 with TRBJ1-2; no reliable D call. The CDR3 consists of 15 residues. V lost 0 bases and J 2 bases, leaving 11 bases between the germline ends. CDR1 and CDR2 from the germline V gene are SGDLS and YYNGEE. In DNA form, the CDR3 reads TGTGCCAGCAGCGTAGACATCGCGAGAAACTATGGCTACACCTTC. It codes for CASSVDIARNYGYTF.

The rearrangement uses TRBV5-4 and TRBJ2-7; 12 nucleotides line up with TRBD2. This CDR3 has 15 residues. The germline gives CDR1 SGHNT, CDR2 YYREEE (reference sequence). V trimming: 3 bases; J trimming: 5 bases; junction bases outside the gene matches: 6. The CDR3 sequence: CASSSRTSGNDEQYF. CDR3 nucleotide sequence: TGTGCCAGCAGCTCCCGGACTAGCGGGAACGACGAGCAGTACTTC.

Only a few counts were recorded for this clone. This chain connects TRBV7-3 to TRBJ1-2, with D tentatively TRBD1 (5 bases). The CDR3 loop spans 13 amino acids. CDR1 is SGHTA and CDR2 is FQGTGA in the germline V gene. Trimming removed 5 bases at V and 4 bases at J, with 11 bases between. CDR3 sequence: CASSLDNSYGYTF. Written as DNA, the CDR3 is TGTGCCAGCAGCCTGGACAATAGCTATGGCTACACCTTC.

The chain has TRBV5-6 and TRBJ2-3, with D perhaps TRBD2 (5 bases). Germline V gene sequence: CDR1 SGHDT, CDR2 YYEEEE. The ends were cut back, 0 bases at V and 4 bases at J, with 15 bases in the middle. There are 16 residues in the CDR3. As DNA, the CDR3 is TGTGCCAGCAGCTTGGGTCCTCTAGCTCCCGCAGATACGCAGTATTTT. Amino acids: CASSLGPLAPADTQYF.

This chain joins TRBV7-9 and TRBJ2-7; the match to TRBD2 covers 9 bases. V trimming: 10 bases; J trimming: 7 bases; junction bases outside the gene matches: 8. Germline V gives CDR1 SEHNR, CDR2 FQNEAQ (reference sequence). The CDR3 consists of 12 residues. The CDR3 coding sequence is TGTGCCACAGGTAGCGGGAGAGGAGAGCAGTACTTC. This encodes CATGSGRGEQYF.

This clone was observed once. The chain has TRBV27 and TRBJ2-3, with D perhaps given as TRBD1 or TRBD2 (5 bases each). In germline, CDR1 is MNHEY, CDR2 SMNVEV (reference sequence). This CDR3 contains 13 residues. The V gene lost 6 bases and the J gene lost 2 bases, with 9 bases spanning the gap. The CDR3 is CASSLGVTDTQYF. Here the CDR3 DNA reads TGTGCCAGCAGCTTGGGGGTCACAGATACGCAGTATTTT.

The chain carries TRBV9 and TRBJ2-7; D perhaps matches TRBD1 (6 bases). CDR1 and CDR2 (germline): SGDLS, YYNGEE. The CDR3 totals 14 residues. Between the trimmed V and J ends, which lost 4 bases and 2 bases, there was a span of 13 bases. The CDR3 protein is CASSPGQLAYEQYF. CDR3 nucleotide sequence: TGTGCCAGCAGCCCCGGACAGCTCGCCTACGAGCAGTACTTC. Drawing the rest from reference TRBV9 and TRBJ2-7, the complete variable domain is DSGVTQTPKHLITATGQRVTLRCSPRSGDLSVYWYQQSLDQGLQFLIQYYNGEERAKGNILERFSAQQFPDLHSELNLSSLELGDSALYFCASSPGQLAYEQYFGPGTRLTVT.

This rearrangement joins TRBV6-5 to TRBJ2-2, with a tentative D call TRBD1 (5 bases). The CDR3 covers 15 residues. The V gene lost 6 bases and the J gene lost 3 bases, with 14 bases spanning the gap. Germline V CDR1 and CDR2: MNHEY, SVGAGI. The CDR3: CASRVGSRDTGELFF. In nucleotides, the CDR3 is TGTGCCAGCAGGGTGGGAAGCAGGGACACCGGGGAGCTGTTTTTT.